Below are 6 T cell receptor beta chains sequenced from a single sample in a study of blood T cell repertoires in COVID-19. Sequenced by immunoSEQ multiplex PCR; TCRdb stores in-frame clones only, minus some. The sample lists around 300,000 clones; roughly 90% were seen once. Sample: peripheral blood. These receptors all come from a woman aged 25-40 years with COVID-19, enrolled during active disease.

The V and J genes are TRBV7-8 and TRBJ2-5, with D possibly TRBD1 on 5 matching bases. Deletions cut 8 bases from V and 2 bases from J, with 12 bases between. The CDR3 has 13 residues. Germline CDR1 is SGHVS and CDR2 is FQNEAQ. This CDR3 is CASGYRTQETQYF. For the CDR3, the DNA is TGTGCCAGCGGATACAGGACGCAAGAGACCCAGTACTTC.

This CDR3 reads CASSLTSGSRNEQFF. DNA for the CDR3: TGTGCCAGCAGCTTAACTAGCGGGAGTCGGAATGAGCAGTTCTTC. The genes are TRBV5-8 and TRBJ2-1; 11 nucleotides align to TRBD2. The V gene's germline CDR1 is SGHTS and CDR2 YDEGEE. V lost 2 bases, J lost 7 bases, and 5 bases stayed unmatched. The CDR3 sequence is 15 residues long.

This clone was seen a few times. The chain has TRBV28 and TRBJ1-3; TRBD1 agrees at 8 bases. V lost 6 bases and J lost 4; bases outside the gene matches: 8. This CDR3 comprises 15 residues. From germline, CDR1 is MDHEN and CDR2 SYDVKM. DNA of the CDR3: TGTGCCAGCAGCCACCCCAGGGGGCTCGGAAACACCATATATTTT. Encoded protein: CASSHPRGLGNTIYF.

The chain recombines TRBV14 with TRBJ1-2, with 10 positions matching TRBD1. The CDR3 length is 13 residues. Germline trimming cut 4 bases from V and 5 bases from J; bases unmatched to any gene: 1. Germline-derived CDR1 and CDR2 are SGHDN and FVKESK. CDR3 in DNA: TGTGCCAGCAGCCTGGACAGGGGGTATGGCTACACCTTC. Its translation is CASSLDRGYGYTF.

This sequence joins TRBV7-2 and TRBJ1-5; 8 positions match TRBD1. The CDR3 sequence is 15 residues long. In germline, CDR1 is SGHTA, CDR2 FQGNSA. J gave up 3 bases and V 6 bases, and 7 bases lay outside the gene matches. In DNA form, the CDR3 reads TGTGCCAGCAGTACCTCAGGGGGCCTCAATCAGCCCCAGCATTTT. This codes for CASSTSGGLNQPQHF.

This clone was observed a single time. The genes are TRBV27 and TRBJ1-5, with D perhaps TRBD1 (5 bases). Germline V gene sequence: CDR1 MNHEY, CDR2 SMNVEV (reference sequence). The CDR3 consists of 15 residues. Trimming pared 5 bases from V and 3 bases from J, leaving 14 bases between. CDR3 residues: CASSPDSFLNQPQHF. The CDR3 nucleotides read TGTGCCAGCAGTCCCGACAGCTTCCTCAATCAGCCCCAGCATTTT.